This T cell receptor beta chain originates from a study of beta chain features in type 1 diabetes. Turning to the study itself: Healthy donors, compared against patients, showed similar age, gender and cell yields. Across every sample, about 110 million sorted cells were examined in total.

This clone has only a few counts. As yet, its antigen is unknown. Findings and caveats of the study: TCRB CDR3s were moderately but significantly shorter in Type 1 diabetes patients in all four CD4+ subsets.

Expressed TCRB transcripts were sequenced after all isolated RNA was converted to cDNA. TCRdb's table, derived via immunoSEQ multiplex PCR, lists solely in-frame clones and lacks some. This sample yields some 360,000 clones, of which around a tenth are seen a single time; about 0.64% belongs to the top ten. CDR1 is SGHAT and CDR2 is FQNNGV in the germline V gene. This CDR3 has 14 amino acids. V was shortened by 1 base and J by 5 bases, with 11 bases between the two germline ends. The rearrangement uses TRBV11-2 and TRBJ1-1; D is unresolved. This receptor was identified in a man aged 30 to 39 with type 1 diabetes. Input material: central memory CD4+ T cells from blood. In DNA, the CDR3 is TGTGCCAGCAGCTTAGCCCGGGTAGGGACTGAAGCTTTCTTT. This sequence encodes CASSLARVGTEAFF.